Each of the 12 T cell receptor beta chains below was sequenced from the same sample in a study of shared clonotypes between healthy human individuals. Here immunoSEQ multiplex PCR was the method, and the copy in TCRdb shows in-frame clones only, minus some. In the table there are about 1.1 million clones, around 82% of which are singletons. The specimen was memory CD4+ T cells from PBMCs. Regarding subset: CD45RA-negative fraction. The receptors here all came from a man between 18 and 35 years old in good health. Some clones in this sample may be carry-over from other donors' samples.

V usage is TRBV4-1 and J usage is TRBJ2-1; D perhaps matches TRBD2 (5 bases). This CDR3 region has 16 residues. Between the trimmed V and J ends, which lost 0 bases and 1 base, there was a span of 10 bases. CDR1 and CDR2 (germline): MGHRA, YSYEKL. CDR3 DNA sequence: TGCGCCAGCAGCCAAGAGGGCCGGGGTTCCTACAATGAGCAGTTCTTC. It is translated as CASSQEGRGSYNEQFF.

The genes are TRBV18 and TRBJ1-4; the match to TRBD1 covers 11 bases. The trim removed 3 bases at V and 10 bases at J, leaving 7 bases unmatched. The CDR3 extends over 15 amino acids. Per germline, CDR1 KGHSH and CDR2 LQKENI. CDR3 region: CASSPDGQGAVKLFF. The CDR3 bases are TGTGCCAGCTCACCGGACGGACAGGGGGCGGTAAAACTGTTTTTT.

This clone was recorded only once. The chain is built from TRBV4-2 and TRBJ1-1; D is unresolved. The CDR3 totals 13 residues. V dropped 3 bases and J dropped 5 bases, with 10 bases sitting between them. Germline V gene data show CDR1 as LGHNA and CDR2 as YNFKEQ. The CDR3 reads CASSQEIGTEAFF. DNA for the CDR3: TGTGCCAGCAGCCAGGAAATCGGGACTGAAGCTTTCTTT.

The V call is TRBV5-1, the J call TRBJ2-3; the match to TRBD2 covers 8 bases. The CDR3 consists of 14 residues. Looked up from germline, CDR1 is SGHRS and CDR2 is YFSETQ. With V trimmed by 4 bases and J by 3 bases, 4 bases remained unmatched. CDR3 in DNA: TGCGCCAGCAGCCCGACTAGCGCGACAGATACGCAGTATTTT. Amino acid sequence: CASSPTSATDTQYF.

The chain is built from TRBV6-5 and TRBJ1-1; D might be TRBD1 (6 bases). V was shortened by 0 bases and J by 1 base, with 9 bases between the two germline ends. The CDR3 runs to 15 residues. Germline assignment: CDR1 MNHEY and CDR2 SVGAGI. The CDR3, as DNA: TGTGCCAGCAGTTACTCGGGGACAACGAACACTGAAGCTTTCTTT. Translation gives CASSYSGTTNTEAFF.

V usage is TRBV25-1 and J usage is TRBJ1-2; 9 bases are a match to TRBD1. CDR1 is MGHDK and CDR2 is SYGVNS in the germline V gene. Unmatched junction bases numbered 12, after V lost 3 bases and J lost 4 bases. This CDR3 spans 17 amino acids. CDR3 sequence (DNA): TGTGCCAGCAGTGACGCGCGAGGGACAGGGATCATCTATGGCTACACCTTC. Protein sequence: CASSDARGTGIIYGYTF.

The chain couples TRBV7-3 to TRBJ2-5; 10 positions match TRBD2. Germline V lookup: CDR1 SGHTA, CDR2 FQGTGA. CDR3 length equals 15 residues. V was clipped by 4 bases and J by 2 bases; unmatched bases: 4. The CDR3 spells CASSSSGSGQETQYF. DNA for the CDR3: TGTGCCAGCAGCTCTAGCGGGAGCGGTCAAGAGACCCAGTACTTC.

This clone was seen only a few times. The rearrangement links TRBV12-5 to TRBJ2-1, with 14 bases aligning to TRBD2. V shed 4 bases and J 12 bases; nucleotides not matched to a gene: 5. The CDR3 contains 14 residues. Germline CDR1 is LGHNT and CDR2 is FRNRAP. CDR3 DNA: TGTGCTAGTGGTTCCAACGGACTAGCGGGAGGGCAGTTCTTC. This gives the protein CASGSNGLAGGQFF.

In regard to this clone: Other nucleotide sequences in the sample specify the same CDR3. The chain couples TRBV4-1 to TRBJ2-3; 10 bases agree with TRBD2. The CDR3 length is 16 residues. Trimming cost V 3 bases and J 3 bases; bases outside gene matches: 6. CDR1 and CDR2 (germline): MGHRA, YSYEKL. Written as DNA, the CDR3 is TGCGCCAGCAGCCAGGCTAGCGGGAGACCGACAGATACGCAGTATTTT. This encodes CASSQASGRPTDTQYF.

The J gene is TRBJ1-4, the V gene TRBV18; weak D call: TRBD1 (5 bases). This CDR3 has 14 amino acids. The V gene lost 0 bases and the J gene lost 3 bases, with 5 bases spanning the gap. CDR1 is KGHSH, CDR2 LQKENI, per germline. CDR3 nucleotides: TGTGCCAGCTCACCACCGGGGGCTAATGAAAAACTGTTTTTT. Translated, it gives CASSPPGANEKLFF.

This chain joins TRBV28 and TRBJ2-7, with TRBD1 as a possible D gene (5 bases). This CDR3 is built from 17 residues. V was trimmed by 4 bases and J by 8 bases, leaving 27 bases between them. CDR1 MDHEN and CDR2 SYDVKM come from the germline V gene. The CDR3 region has the DNA TGTGCCAGCAGTTATTTCCTGACGTCAGGGAACTTTCTTCAGCAGTACTTC. This codes for CASSYFLTSGNFLQQYF. The full variable domain, with the rest looked up from reference TRBV28 and TRBJ2-7, is DVKVTQSSRYLVKRTGEKVFLECVQDMDHENMFWYRQDPGLGLRLIYFSYDVKMKEKGDIPEGYSVSREKKERFSLILESASTNQTSMYLCASSYFLTSGNFLQQYFGPGTRLTVT.

This rearrangement joins TRBV5-1 to TRBJ2-2, with a possible D match to TRBD1 (6 bases). The CDR3 extends over 14 amino acids. Germline V CDR1 and CDR2: SGHRS, YFSETQ. V was cut by 2 bases and J by 4 bases, with 9 bases left in between. The CDR3 here is CASSLTGTTGELFF. The CDR3 nucleotides read TGCGCCAGCAGCTTAACAGGGACCACCGGGGAGCTGTTTTTT. Supplemented by reference TRBV5-1 and TRBJ2-2, the full variable domain reads KAGVTQTPRYLIKTRGQQVTLSCSPISGHRSVSWYQQTPGQGLQFLFEYFSETQRNKGNFPGRFSGRQFSNSRSEMNVSTLELGDSALYLCASSLTGTTGELFFGEGSRLTVL.